These 4 T cell receptor beta chains originate from one sample sequenced in a study of blood T cell repertoires in COVID-19. Produced via immunoSEQ multiplex PCR; TCRdb's table is partial and in-frame only. This sample has about 150,000 clones, with around 87% found just once. The material sequenced was peripheral blood. The receptors stem from an elderly man with acute or convalescent COVID-19.

CDR3 loop: CASSLFLPAGTNVNYGYTF. Written as DNA, the CDR3 is TGTGCCAGCAGTTTATTTCTCCCCGCCGGGACAAATGTGAACTATGGCTACACCTTC. The chain carries TRBV27 and TRBJ1-2; weak D call: TRBD1 (6 bases). CDR3 size: 19 residues. V was trimmed by 1 base and J by 2 bases, leaving 23 bases between them. CDR1 is MNHEY, CDR2 SMNVEV, per germline (reference sequence).

The table lists this clone with a count of one. The CDR3: CASSSPRGTGNYGYTF. CDR3 DNA sequence: TGTGCCAGCAGCTCACCTAGAGGGACAGGGAACTATGGCTACACCTTC. The gene calls are TRBV27 and TRBJ1-2; TRBD1 aligns across 9 bases. V lost 6 bases and J lost 2; bases outside the gene matches: 10. Germline V lookup: CDR1 MNHEY, CDR2 SMNVEV (reference sequence). CDR3 length equals 16 residues.

This chain connects TRBV15 to TRBJ1-6; 8 positions agree with TRBD1. The CDR3 contains 17 residues. V lost 1 base to trimming and J lost 3 bases; unmatched junction nucleotides: 5. Per germline, CDR1 LNHNV and CDR2 YYDKDF (reference sequence). The CDR3 bases are TGTGCCACCAGCAGAGGTACCGGGACAGGCTATAATTCACCCCTCCACTTT. Translating it yields CATSRGTGTGYNSPLHF.

This chain connects TRBV18 to TRBJ1-5; tentative D call: TRBD1 (5 bases). This CDR3 has 15 residues. Per the germline V gene, CDR1 is KGHSH and CDR2 is LQKENI. Trimming pared 5 bases from V and 6 bases from J, leaving 17 bases between. The CDR3 loop is CASSTRGGLTQPQHF. In DNA, the CDR3 is TGTGCCAGCTCAACCCGGGGGGGGTTGACTCAGCCCCAGCATTTT.